This TCR beta chain originates from a study of T cells after posttransplantation cyclophosphamide. The study, taken as a whole, reports: After PTCy, TRB diversity resembled that of CNI/methotrexate controls.

The assay was immunoSEQ multiplex PCR, and TCRdb's table has in-frame clones only and misses some. The sample counts 30,000 to 35,000 clones, none seen once; the ten largest own about 4.3%. In this sample, this clone turned up many times. Its antigen is undetermined. Germline trimming cut 4 bases from V and 1 base from J; bases unmatched to any gene: 3. The CDR3 loop spans 14 amino acids. Germline V gene data show CDR1 as MNHNY and CDR2 as SVGAGI (reference sequence). The related graft donor's blood sample was taken on the day of bone marrow donation. The chain carries TRBV6-6 and TRBJ1-1, with TRBD1 matching 7 bases. Sequencing used PBMCs. The origin of this receptor is a woman younger than 45 in good health and a related stem cell transplant donor. DNA for the CDR3: TGTGCCAGCAGTTCAGGGGGACCGAACACTGAAGCTTTCTTT. Protein: CASSSGGPNTEAFF.